The 9 T cell receptor beta chains below come from one sample, sequenced in a study of radiation and T cells in renal cell carcinoma. The assay was immunoSEQ multiplex PCR, and TCRdb's table has in-frame clones only and misses some. The repertoire holds 150,000 or so clones, with about 85% as singletons. The sample's time point: baseline pretreatment blood. Treatment here: 15 Gy SBRT to primary tumor, nephrectomy 4 weeks later. This specimen consisted of blood, obtained from a patient whose treatment included radiotherapy and nephrectomy. The source of these receptors is a woman in her 70s with renal cell carcinoma.

This chain links TRBV7-9 with TRBJ2-3; D is undetermined. The length of the CDR3 is 14 residues. The germline CDR1 and CDR2 sequences are SEHNR and FQNEAQ (reference sequence). The V end lost 3 bases, the J end lost 0 bases, and 7 bases lay between the germline ends. The CDR3 loop reads CASSFSKSTDTQYF. CDR3 bases: TGTGCCAGCAGCTTTAGCAAAAGCACAGATACGCAGTATTTT.

This clone has just one count. The V gene is TRBV4-3, the J gene TRBJ2-2; TRBD2 might be the D (6 bases). V was pared by 8 bases and J by 5 bases, with 9 bases between. The CDR3 extends over 12 amino acids. Looked up from germline, CDR1 is LGHNA and CDR2 is YSLEER. In nucleotides, the CDR3 is TGCGCCAGCCAAGGACTAACCGGGGAGCTGTTTTTT. This gives the protein CASQGLTGELFF.

The V and J genes are TRBV7-3 and TRBJ2-5, with D uncertain. The V end lost 5 bases, the J end lost 1 base, and 20 bases lay between the germline ends. Per the germline V gene, CDR1 is SGHTA and CDR2 is FQGTGA. The CDR3 is 17 residues long. The CDR3 loop is CASSPSRPAIPQETQYF. The DNA of the CDR3 is TGTGCCAGCAGCCCCTCCCGGCCGGCAATACCCCAAGAGACCCAGTACTTC. Combining the CDR3 with reference TRBV7-3 and TRBJ2-5 gives the whole variable domain GAGVSQTPSNKVTEKGKYVELRCDPISGHTALYWYRQSLGQGPEFLIYFQGTGAADDSGLPNDRFFAVRPEGSVSTLKIQRTERGDSAVYLCASSPSRPAIPQETQYFGPGTRLLVL.

The chain employs TRBV15 and TRBJ1-1; perhaps TRBD1 as D (6 bases). The CDR3 has 14 residues. V was pared by 0 bases and J by 4 bases, with 9 bases between. Germline V lookup: CDR1 LNHNV, CDR2 YYDKDF (reference sequence). The DNA for the CDR3 is TGTGCCACCAGCAGAGATCAAGGGGGCACTGAAGCTTTCTTT. This gives the protein CATSRDQGGTEAFF.

The chain is built from TRBV6-5 and TRBJ2-7; TRBD2 aligns across 9 bases. This CDR3 has 13 amino acids. The V gene's germline CDR1 is MNHEY and CDR2 SVGAGI. The CDR3 sequence is CAAQRGVTYEQYF. The CDR3 region has the DNA TGTGCGGCGCAGCGGGGGGTTACCTACGAGCAGTACTTC.

The chain couples TRBV4-3 to TRBJ2-7, with D possibly being TRBD2 (6 bases). The CDR3 contains 15 residues. V was clipped by 0 bases and J by 3 bases, with 12 bases between them. The germline CDR1 and CDR2 sequences are LGHNA and YSLEER. Written as DNA, the CDR3 is TGCGCCAGCAGCCAAGATAGGGGACTCCTCTACGAGCAGTACTTC. Translating gives CASSQDRGLLYEQYF.

The gene calls are TRBV29-1 and TRBJ2-3; weak D call: TRBD1 (5 bases). Per the germline V gene, CDR1 is SQVTM and CDR2 is ANQGSEA. The germline V and J ends were trimmed by 3 bases and 5 bases, with 15 bases remaining between them. This CDR3 spans 14 amino acids. The CDR3 DNA is TGCAGCGTTGACCAGCGAGCAGGGTTAGATACGCAGTATTTT. Protein product: CSVDQRAGLDTQYF.

The chain links TRBV2 to TRBJ2-2; 7 positions match TRBD1. This CDR3 contains 15 residues. V trimming: 1 base; J trimming: 4 bases; junction bases outside the gene matches: 3. Germline V lookup: CDR1 SNHLY, CDR2 FYNNEI. DNA of the CDR3: TGTGCCAGCAGTGAAGAACAGGGGTCCACCGGGGAGCTGTTTTTT. Its protein product is CASSEEQGSTGELFF.

The chain recombines TRBV6-6 with TRBJ1-6, with D hard to call. This CDR3 is 13 amino acids long. V was trimmed by 4 bases and J by 6 bases, leaving 7 bases between them. Germline V gene data show CDR1 as MNHNY and CDR2 as SVGAGI (reference sequence). The CDR3 nucleotides read TGTGCCAGCAGTTCTGAGTCTAATTCACCCCTCCACTTT. It codes for CASSSESNSPLHF.